A single sample gave rise to the 29 T cell receptor beta chains below, sequenced in a study of T-cell reconstitution after alpha-beta-depleted transplantation in children. TCRbeta library preparation incorporated unique molecular identifiers. TCRdb recomputed calls from the PCR reads with MiXCR, one row per CDR3 protein. The sample includes hundreds of thousands of distinct CDR3 sequences, 24% of them seen just once. The sequences come from PBMCs, mostly from graft donor cells, collected 360 days after TCRalphabeta/CD19-depleted stem cell transplant. These TCRs come from a female patient aged 2-15 years who had a stem cell transplant for congenital amegakaryocytic thrombocytopenia, so the T cells may come from the graft donor.

The CDR3 protein is CASSQLAAYNEQFF. Written as DNA, the CDR3 is TGCGCCAGCAGCCAACTAGCAGCGTACAATGAGCAGTTCTTC. The chain couples TRBV4-3 to TRBJ2-1; D perhaps matches TRBD2 (5 bases). Germline V gene data show CDR1 as LGHNA and CDR2 as YSLEER. The CDR3 has 14 amino acids. The V and J ends lost 2 bases and 4 bases respectively, with 9 bases between them.

This clonotype occurred a few times. J is TRBJ2-5 and V is TRBV3-1, with D possibly called TRBD1 or TRBD2 (5 bases each). CDR1 and CDR2 (germline): LGHDT, YNNKEL (reference sequence). The CDR3 extends over 14 amino acids. The germline V and J ends were trimmed by 2 bases and 3 bases, with 10 bases remaining between them. CDR3 sequence reads: CASSQRGREETQYF. The CDR3 bases are TGTGCCAGCAGCCAACGGGGCAGAGAAGAGACCCAGTACTTC.

This sequence joins TRBV7-9 and TRBJ2-3, with 7 bases fitting TRBD2. Trimming removed 7 bases from V and 2 bases from J; junction bases left unmatched: 9. The CDR3 is 15 amino acids. Germline V lookup: CDR1 SEHNR, CDR2 FQNEAQ (reference sequence). The CDR3 protein is CASTATGTTTDTQYF. The CDR3 nucleotides are TGTGCCAGCACCGCAACCGGGACTACCACAGATACGCAGTATTTT.

The genes are TRBV4-1 and TRBJ2-7; D gene unclear. The CDR3 loop spans 15 amino acids. Germline values: CDR1 MGHRA, CDR2 YSYEKL. V was clipped by 1 base and J by 2 bases, with 12 bases between them. The CDR3 loop reads CASSQAGPGTYEQYF. The CDR3 DNA reads as TGCGCCAGCAGCCAAGCGGGTCCAGGAACCTACGAGCAGTACTTC.

V is TRBV18 and J is TRBJ2-5, with no clear D. The CDR3 extends over 14 amino acids. Germline values: CDR1 KGHSH, CDR2 LQKENI. The germline V and J ends were trimmed by 4 bases and 2 bases, with 11 bases remaining between them. CDR3 DNA: TGTGCCAGCTCACTGTCGAACAGTCAAGAGACCCAGTACTTC. Residues: CASSLSNSQETQYF.

Only a few counts were recorded for this clonotype. The V call is TRBV24-1, the J call TRBJ2-7; 10 bases match TRBD1. This CDR3 is built from 14 residues. Germline trimming cut 12 bases from V and 5 bases from J; bases unmatched to any gene: 12. Germline values: CDR1 KGHDR, CDR2 SFDVKD. CDR3 DNA: TGTGCCGCCTTTTATGCGACAGGGGGCCACGAGCAGTACTTC. Translating gives CAAFYATGGHEQYF.

This clonotype was detected only a few times. The rearrangement links TRBV30 to TRBJ2-1; D remains ambiguous. V lost 0 bases, J lost 4 bases, and 13 bases lay in between. The CDR3 length is 15 residues. Germline V gives CDR1 GTSNPN, CDR2 SVGIG (reference sequence). The CDR3 spells CAWSVRLRKYNEQFF. The CDR3, as DNA: TGTGCCTGGAGTGTAAGACTTCGGAAGTACAATGAGCAGTTCTTC.

This chain uses TRBV28 with TRBJ2-5; no clear D. The germline V gene encodes CDR1 MDHEN and CDR2 SYDVKM. CDR3 length equals 14 residues. Trimming removed 5 bases from V and 1 base from J, with 11 bases in between. This CDR3 reads CASSKNPLQETQYF. The CDR3 DNA reads as TGTGCCAGCAGTAAGAACCCGCTCCAAGAGACCCAGTACTTC.

This clonotype turned up a few times. The rearrangement joins TRBV5-1 to TRBJ2-3; D possibly corresponds to TRBD2 (5 bases). The ends were cut back, 2 bases at V and 6 bases at J, with 7 bases in the middle. This CDR3 region has 12 residues. Germline V gives CDR1 SGHRS, CDR2 YFSETQ. CDR3 sequence reads: CASSFPGDTQYF. CDR3 DNA: TGCGCCAGCAGCTTCCCGGGGGATACGCAGTATTTT.

A few counts support this clonotype. The rearrangement links TRBV20-1 to TRBJ1-5; a weak D match, TRBD1 (6 bases). Per germline, CDR1 DFQATT and CDR2 SNEGSKA (reference sequence). V was pared by 0 bases and J by 3 bases, with 18 bases between. This CDR3 contains 17 residues. This CDR3 reads CSARDLFGGSFNQPQHF. The DNA of the CDR3 is TGCAGTGCTAGAGATCTTTTTGGGGGCTCCTTCAATCAGCCCCAGCATTTT.

This clonotype was counted between two and nine times. This rearrangement joins TRBV18 to TRBJ2-1; no reliable D call. Trimming took off 2 bases at V and 0 bases at J, with 5 bases between the two ends. This CDR3 comprises 14 residues. Germline CDR1 reads KGHSH; CDR2 reads LQKENI. The CDR3 nucleotides read TGTGCCAGCTCACCAAAGAGCTCCTACAATGAGCAGTTCTTC. Its protein is CASSPKSSYNEQFF.

This clonotype has just one count. V usage is TRBV13 and J usage is TRBJ2-2; D is undetermined. The CDR3 has 15 amino acids. V lost 4 bases and J lost 3, with 12 bases in between. In germline, CDR1 is PRHDT, CDR2 FYEKMQ (reference sequence). CDR3 residues: CASSSPPLHTGELFF. Here the CDR3 DNA reads TGTGCCAGCAGCTCACCCCCTCTCCACACCGGGGAGCTGTTTTTT.

This clonotype was seen a few times. The genes are TRBV7-9 and TRBJ2-3; D remains ambiguous. Trimming cost V 2 bases and J 2 bases, with 8 bases left between them. CDR1 SEHNR and CDR2 FQNEAQ come from the germline V gene (reference sequence). The CDR3 is 14 residues long. The CDR3 protein is CASSLPQTTDTQYF. The CDR3 DNA reads as TGTGCCAGCAGCTTACCGCAGACCACAGATACGCAGTATTTT.

This clonotype turned up a few times. The CDR3 region has the DNA TGTGCCAGCATCTCGGCAGTCACTGAAGCTTTCTTT. Residues: CASISAVTEAFF. This chain connects TRBV2 to TRBJ1-1, with D hard to call. This CDR3 comprises 12 residues. CDR1 and CDR2 from the germline V gene are SNHLY and FYNNEI. V lost 7 bases, J lost 4 bases, and 10 bases lay in between. The full variable domain, with the rest looked up from reference TRBV2 and TRBJ1-1, is EPEVTQTPSHQVTQMGQEVILRCVPISNHLYFYWYRQILGQKVEFLVSFYNNEISEKSEIFDDQFSVERPDGSNFTLKIRSTKLEDSAMYFCASISAVTEAFFGQGTRLTVV.

This clonotype was detected many times. V and J are TRBV11-2 and TRBJ2-2, with D possibly being TRBD1 (6 bases). The CDR3 covers 15 residues. The germline CDR1 and CDR2 sequences are SGHAT and FQNNGV. V shed 3 bases and J shed 0 bases, with 8 bases lying between them. The CDR3 spells CASSFRGANTGELFF. The CDR3 bases are TGTGCCAGCAGCTTCAGGGGCGCGAACACCGGGGAGCTGTTTTTT.

This clonotype was recorded a few times. The rearrangement links TRBV2 to TRBJ2-7; a weak D match, TRBD1 (6 bases). Germline V lookup: CDR1 SNHLY, CDR2 FYNNEI. Trimming pared 7 bases from V and 0 bases from J, leaving 13 bases between. This CDR3 is 14 amino acids long. Written as DNA, the CDR3 is TGTGCCAGCAAAGGACAGATTAACTCCTACGAGCAGTACTTC. Its translation: CASKGQINSYEQYF.

This clonotype was seen a handful of times. This chain uses TRBV7-3 with TRBJ2-3; 7 bases map to TRBD2. Germline CDR1 is SGHTA and CDR2 is FQGTGA. V dropped 5 bases and J dropped 3; count of bases not matched to a gene: 5. This CDR3 comprises 14 residues. CDR3 amino acids: CASSRGDYTDTQYF. The CDR3 DNA reads as TGTGCCAGCAGCCGGGGGGACTATACAGATACGCAGTATTTT. The whole variable domain, filled in from reference TRBV7-3 and TRBJ2-3, reads GAGVSQTPSNKVTEKGKYVELRCDPISGHTALYWYRQSLGQGPEFLIYFQGTGAADDSGLPNDRFFAVRPEGSVSTLKIQRTERGDSAVYLCASSRGDYTDTQYFGPGTRLTVL.

The V and J genes are TRBV19 and TRBJ2-2; maybe TRBD1 (5 bases). V shed 3 bases and J shed 6 bases, with 8 bases lying between them. This CDR3 comprises 13 residues. Per germline, CDR1 LNHDA and CDR2 SQIVND (reference sequence). This CDR3 is CASSIRGPGELFF. DNA of the CDR3: TGTGCCAGTAGTATTAGGGGTCCCGGGGAGCTGTTTTTT.

This clonotype showed up just a few times. The chain carries TRBV29-1 and TRBJ2-3, with 14 bases matching TRBD2. J lost 6 bases, V lost 3 bases, and 5 bases had no gene match. The CDR3 has 15 residues. Germline assignment: CDR1 SQVTM and CDR2 ANQGSEA. The CDR3 DNA reads TGCAGCGTTGAGGAAAGACTAGCGGGAGGGGATACGCAGTATTTT. It codes for CSVEERLAGGDTQYF.

V gene TRBV28 combines with J gene TRBJ1-6; unclear D gene. The V and J ends lost 3 bases and 9 bases respectively, with 12 bases between them. CDR1 MDHEN and CDR2 SYDVKM come from the germline V gene. The CDR3 is 14 residues long. The CDR3 region is CASSFRVLGSPLHF. Written as DNA, the CDR3 is TGTGCCAGCAGTTTTCGGGTTTTAGGTTCACCCCTCCACTTT.

This chain links TRBV29-1 with TRBJ2-5; TRBD1 or TRBD2 may be the D gene (6 bases each). Germline values: CDR1 SQVTM, CDR2 ANQGSEA. Between the trimmed V and J ends, which lost 6 bases and 5 bases, there was a span of 16 bases. The length of the CDR3 is 13 residues. CDR3 DNA: TGCAGCGTCGAGAACCGGGGGCTGGAGACCCAGTACTTC. As protein: CSVENRGLETQYF.

The CDR3 protein is CASSQGLAGVTQYF. CDR3 nucleotide sequence: TGTGCCAGCAGTCAGGGACTAGCGGGAGTTACGCAGTATTTT. The chain uses TRBV6-1 and TRBJ2-3, with 14 bases that match TRBD2. The CDR3 covers 14 residues. Looked up from germline, CDR1 is MNHNS and CDR2 is SASEGT. Trimming at V came to 5 bases and at J to 8 bases, leaving 3 bases not matched to a gene.

This clonotype was detected a few times. The genes are TRBV19 and TRBJ1-5, with 9 bases that match TRBD1. Germline V gene sequence: CDR1 LNHDA, CDR2 SQIVND (reference sequence). V was clipped by 5 bases and J by 2 bases; unmatched bases: 7. The CDR3 consists of 16 residues. The CDR3 here is CASSPQGARGNQPQHF. Written as DNA, the CDR3 is TGTGCCAGTAGTCCACAGGGGGCGCGGGGCAATCAGCCCCAGCATTTT.

This clonotype was counted a few times. This chain links TRBV24-1 with TRBJ2-3, with TRBD1 matching 9 bases. The CDR3 totals 16 residues. CDR1 and CDR2 (germline): KGHDR, SFDVKD. V dropped 4 bases and J dropped 3; count of bases not matched to a gene: 7. CDR3 protein: CATSEPRTGVTDTQYF. The CDR3 DNA is TGTGCCACCAGTGAGCCCAGGACAGGGGTAACAGATACGCAGTATTTT.

In this sample, this clonotype turned up a few times. This chain joins TRBV20-1 and TRBJ2-7; 12 positions agree with TRBD2. CDR1 is DFQATT, CDR2 SNEGSKA, per germline (reference sequence). The junction had 7 bases not matched to a gene; V was cut back by 6 bases and J by 7 bases. The length of the CDR3 is 13 residues. The CDR3 region is CSARLAGVNEQYF. CDR3 in DNA: TGCAGTGCCCGACTAGCGGGAGTTAATGAGCAGTACTTC.

This clonotype was picked up a small number of times. The chain is built from TRBV20-1 and TRBJ1-1; D unclear. The CDR3 length is 14 residues. Germline V lookup: CDR1 DFQATT, CDR2 SNEGSKA (reference sequence). Between the trimmed V and J ends, which lost 3 bases and 4 bases, there was a span of 15 bases. As DNA, the CDR3 is TGCAGTGCTAGTGGGGATTTATCGGTCACTGAAGCTTTCTTT. As protein: CSASGDLSVTEAFF.

The chain links TRBV29-1 to TRBJ1-1, with 7 bases that match TRBD1. V lost 6 bases, J lost 5 bases, and 3 bases stayed unmatched. CDR1 is SQVTM, CDR2 ANQGSEA, per germline. The CDR3 is made up of 11 amino acids. As DNA, the CDR3 is TGCAGCGTCCCAGGGGGTACTGAAGCTTTCTTT. Protein product: CSVPGGTEAFF.

The chain combines TRBV11-3 with TRBJ2-1; 7 nucleotides match TRBD2. The CDR3 extends over 14 amino acids. J was trimmed by 6 bases and V by 1 base; bases with no gene match: 3. CDR1 is SGHNT and CDR2 is YENEEA in the germline V gene. DNA for the CDR3: TGTGCCAGCAGCTTAGGGGGCGGGAGCAATGAGCAGTTCTTC. It codes for CASSLGGGSNEQFF.

This chain joins TRBV20-1 and TRBJ2-1; 13 bases fit TRBD2. The junction had 1 base not matched to a gene; V was cut back by 3 bases and J by 5 bases. Per germline, CDR1 DFQATT and CDR2 SNEGSKA (reference sequence). This CDR3 contains 14 residues. Written as DNA, the CDR3 is TGCAGTGCTAGGGGACTAGCGGGGAACAATGAGCAGTTCTTC. It translates to CSARGLAGNNEQFF.